Listed below are T cell receptor beta chains from one sample, sequenced in a study of blood T cell repertoires in COVID-19. Generated by immunoSEQ multiplex PCR, the TCRdb table keeps only in-frame clones and is missing some. The repertoire holds around 340,000 clones, 70% to 90% seen once, with about 4% in the top ten. Sequencing was carried out using PBMCs or T cells enriched from blood (not recorded which). The receptors originated from a woman aged 35 to 49 with acute COVID-19. Each CDR3 is given with its conserved first and last residue. A D gene is named only where the DNA matches it firmly. The size field is filled for only some rows; it gives once, few, many or a size class.

j_gene,len,abundance,v_gene,d_gene,CDR3nt,CDR3aa
TRBJ1-2,13,.,TRBV2,TRBD1,TGTGCCAGTCGGACAGGGAACGCTATGGGGTACACCTTC,CASRTGNAMGYTF
TRBJ2-1,14,.,TRBV2,TRBD2,TGTGCCAGCGTAAGACTAGCAGGGTACAATGAGCAGTTCTTC,CASVRLAGYNEQFF
TRBJ2-7,13,.,TRBV15,TRBD1,TGTGCCACCAGCAGGGGACAGGGCAGCGAGCAGTACTTC,CATSRGQGSEQYF
TRBJ1-5,13,.,TRBV7-2,.,TGTGCCAGCAGCTCGACGCAGGGTCCCCCCCAGCATTTT,CASSSTQGPPQHF
TRBJ2-7,15,.,TRBV4-2,.,TGTGCCAGCAGCCAAGTCTCTGGACAGAAACACGAGCAGTACTTC,CASSQVSGQKHEQYF
TRBJ2-2,15,few,TRBV5-1,.,TGCGCCAGCAGCCGGGTTCGGCAGGGTTCCGGGGAGCTGTTTTTT,CASSRVRQGSGELFF
TRBJ1-4,14,.,TRBV27,TRBD1,TGTGCCAGCAGTTTTCAGGGGGCAGCAGAAAAACTGTTTTTT,CASSFQGAAEKLFF
TRBJ1-1,16,.,TRBV4-1,TRBD1,TGCGCCAGCAGCCCAGGGGGCAACCTTGTGAACACTGAAGCTTTCTTT,CASSPGGNLVNTEAFF
TRBJ1-3,15,.,TRBV3-1/TRBV3-2,TRBD1,TGTGCCAGCAGCCAAGGCAGGGGGACTGGAAACACCATATATTTT,CASSQGRGTGNTIYF
TRBJ2-3,16,.,TRBV5-1,.,TGCGCCAGCAGCTTAGGGGTTCGGGACTTCACAGATACGCAGTATTTT,CASSLGVRDFTDTQYF
TRBJ1-2,12,.,TRBV9,.,TGTGCCAGCAGCTTGCGACAGTATGGCTACACCTTC,CASSLRQYGYTF
TRBJ1-4,16,.,TRBV28,TRBD1,TGTGCCAGCAGTTTACAAGACAGGGTTTCCAATGAAAAACTGTTTTTT,CASSLQDRVSNEKLFF
TRBJ1-4,14,.,TRBV7-2,.,TGTGCCAGCAGCTCAGGGGCGCGCGTCGAAAAACTGTTTTTT,CASSSGARVEKLFF
TRBJ1-3,17,once,TRBV13,.,TGTGCCAGCAGCTCAATGCAGCGGGGAGCCACTGGAAACACCATATATTTT,CASSSMQRGATGNTIYF
TRBJ2-7,14,.,TRBV7-2,.,TGTGCCAGCAGCTTAGGCGGTAGGCCATACGAGCAGTACTTC,CASSLGGRPYEQYF
TRBJ1-2,12,.,TRBV5-6,.,TGTGCCAGCAGCGGTGGAGGGGCTGGGGTCTCCTTC,CASSGGGAGVSF
TRBJ1-1,16,.,TRBV6-2/TRBV6-3,.,TGTGCCAGCAGTTATACTCCTCAGGTATTGTACACTGAAGCTTTCTTT,CASSYTPQVLYTEAFF
TRBJ2-3,13,.,TRBV6-1,TRBD2,TGTGCCAGCAGTGACGCCAGCGGGGAATCGCAGTATTTT,CASSDASGESQYF
TRBJ2-7,13,.,TRBV5-1,.,TGCGCCAGCAGGTCCAGTGGGAGCTACGAGCAGTACTTC,CASRSSGSYEQYF
TRBJ2-1,11,.,TRBV7-9,.,TGTGCCAGCAGCCCCGTCAATGAGCAGTTCTTC,CASSPVNEQFF
TRBJ2-1,17,once,TRBV4-3,TRBD2,TGCGCCAGCAGCCAAGATTACGGGACTAGCCTTGGTAATGAGCAGTTCTTC,CASSQDYGTSLGNEQFF
TRBJ2-2,17,.,TRBV15,.,TGTGCCACCAGCAGCGACGGATGGCGGCCGAACACCGGGGAGCTGTTTTTT,CATSSDGWRPNTGELFF
TRBJ1-4,16,few,TRBV3-1/TRBV3-2,TRBD1,TGTGCCAGCAGCCAAGAGGCGGGACAGGGGTACGAAAAACTGTTTTTT,CASSQEAGQGYEKLFF
TRBJ2-2,17,.,TRBV5-1,TRBD2,TGCGCCAGCAGCCCTGATTTAGCGGGAGGGGAACACCGGGAGCTGTTTTTT,CASSPDLAGGEHRELFF
TRBJ2-1,15,.,TRBV5-4,TRBD2,TGTGCCAGCAGCATCCAACTAGCGGGACAAAATGAGCAGTTCTTC,CASSIQLAGQNEQFF
TRBJ1-4,14,.,TRBV4-1,.,TGCGCCAGCAGCCAGACAGTGATGAATGAAAAACTGTTTTTT,CASSQTVMNEKLFF
TRBJ1-6,15,.,TRBV27,.,TGTGCCAGCGGTACCTCTTATAAGACAGGTTTTTCCCTCCACTTT,CASGTSYKTGFSLHF
TRBJ1-5,15,.,TRBV7-8,.,TGTGCCAGCAGCCCCCCGGGGTACGGCAATCAGCCCCAGCATTTT,CASSPPGYGNQPQHF
TRBJ1-4,15,.,TRBV9,.,TGTGCCAGCAGCCCCATGGGGAGGACTACTGAAAAACTGTTTTTT,CASSPMGRTTEKLFF
TRBJ1-6,13,.,TRBV9,TRBD1,TGTGCCAGCAGCGCCGGGACAGTTTCACCCCTCCACTTT,CASSAGTVSPLHF
TRBJ2-3,14,.,TRBV18,TRBD1,TGTGCCAGCTCACTGACAGGGGGCACAGATACGCAGTATTTT,CASSLTGGTDTQYF
TRBJ1-2,14,.,TRBV4-2,.,TGTGCCAGCAGCCAAGGGTTAGAGGCCTATGGCTACACCTTC,CASSQGLEAYGYTF
TRBJ1-3,16,.,TRBV5-4,.,TGTGCCAGCAGCTTGGACCCAGGGATAGCTGGAAACACCATATATTTT,CASSLDPGIAGNTIYF
TRBJ1-5,15,few,TRBV7-6,TRBD1,TGTGCCAGCAGCATGGGGACAGACCTCAATCAGCCCCAGCATTTT,CASSMGTDLNQPQHF
TRBJ1-6,22,once,TRBV5-1,TRBD1,TGCGCCAGCAGCTGGGATGGACGAGGGGGCCTAACACCGAGCTCCTATAATTCACCCCTCCACTTT,CASSWDGRGGLTPSSYNSPLHF
TRBJ2-3,13,.,TRBV19,TRBD1,TGTGCCAGCCGACAGGGTGGCACAGATACGCAGTATTTT,CASRQGGTDTQYF
TRBJ1-5,14,.,TRBV19,.,TGTGCCAGTAGTATTAGCGCGGTTTTGGAGCCCCAGCATTTT,CASSISAVLEPQHF
TRBJ2-7,15,.,TRBV11-2,TRBD2,TGTGCCAGCAGCTTAGTTGTGGGAGGGGCCTACGAGCAGTACTTC,CASSLVVGGAYEQYF
TRBJ2-1,14,.,TRBV19,TRBD2,TGTGCCAGTAGTATAAGCGGGAGGGTCAATGAGCAGTTCTTC,CASSISGRVNEQFF
TRBJ1-2,13,.,TRBV28,TRBD1,TGTGCCAGCATAAGGACAGGAAACTATGGCTACACCTTC,CASIRTGNYGYTF
TRBJ1-2,14,.,TRBV10-3,TRBD1,TGTGCCATCAGGAAGACAGGGGAAAACTATGGCTACACCTTC,CAIRKTGENYGYTF
TRBJ1-2,16,.,TRBV24-1,TRBD1,TGTGCCACCAGTGACACAGGACCGGGACAGTCCTATGGCTACACCTTC,CATSDTGPGQSYGYTF
TRBJ2-1,18,.,TRBV28,TRBD2,TGTGCCAGCAGTTTATTTCCTTTACTAGCGGGAGGGCGAGGTGAGCAGTTCTTC,CASSLFPLLAGGRGEQFF
TRBJ1-1,15,.,TRBV7-9,TRBD1,TGTGCCAGCAGCCAACGCCGGGACAGGGGCACTGAAGCTTTCTTT,CASSQRRDRGTEAFF
TRBJ2-3,15,.,TRBV9,TRBD2,TGTGCCAGCGACTTTAGCGGGGGGGGCACAGATACGCAGTATTTT,CASDFSGGGTDTQYF
TRBJ2-1,19,.,TRBV7-8,.,TGTGCCAGCAGGGAGGGGAGCGTTCCTATAAGACCTGCGTACAATGAGCAGTTCTTC,CASREGSVPIRPAYNEQFF
TRBJ2-2,15,.,TRBV20-1,.,TGCAGTGCTAGTGGGCTCTCCTTGAACACCGGGGAGCTGTTTTTT,CSASGLSLNTGELFF
TRBJ2-5,16,.,TRBV7-9,TRBD2,TGTGCCAGCAGCTTATTGAGACCGGGAGGGGGGGAGACCCAGTACTTC,CASSLLRPGGGETQYF
TRBJ1-2,15,.,TRBV5-8,TRBD1,TGTGCCAGCAGCCGGGGACAGGGGGCAGACTATGGCTACACCTTC,CASSRGQGADYGYTF
TRBJ1-2,13,.,TRBV12-3/TRBV12-4,TRBD1,TGTGCCAGCAGTCCGGACAGGGGTTATGGCTACACCTTC,CASSPDRGYGYTF
TRBJ2-3,16,.,TRBV19,TRBD1,TGTGCCAGTAGTCCCCGGGACAGGGGAATCCCAGATACGCAGTATTTT,CASSPRDRGIPDTQYF
TRBJ2-3,16,.,TRBV13,TRBD1,TGTGCCAGCAGCCCCAAAAGGGACAGGGCCACAGATACGCAGTATTTT,CASSPKRDRATDTQYF
TRBJ2-6,16,.,TRBV18,.,TGTGCCAGCTCGCGGGGACGGACATCTGGGGCCAACGTCCTGACTTTC,CASSRGRTSGANVLTF
TRBJ1-4,14,.,TRBV3-1/TRBV3-2,.,TGTGCCAGCAGCCATCAGACAGGTGGGGAAAAACTGTTTTTT,CASSHQTGGEKLFF
TRBJ1-3,15,.,TRBV6-1,.,TGTGCCAGCAGTGAATCCCCCAGGGCTGGAAACACCATATATTTT,CASSESPRAGNTIYF